This T cell receptor beta chain was retrieved from a study of T cells in Graves' hyperthyroidism and ophthalmopathy. The ends lost 6 bases at V and 7 bases at J; junction bases unmatched: 15. CDR1 and CDR2 from the germline V gene are SQVTM and ANQGSEA. CDR3 length equals 15 residues. The TCR beta CDR3 regions underwent amplification using RNA transcripts as the source. During a first-round RT-PCR of the TCR CDR3, the HTBI primer set was used. TCRdb redid the calling of the multiplex PCR reads with MiXCR, one entry per CDR3 protein. Counted here are roughly 300,000 distinct CDR3 sequences, roughly 13% occurring once; the ten biggest clones make up 20% to 25%.

The chain combines TRBV29-1 with TRBJ1-2; TRBD1 matches at 9 bases. Sequenced input: blood. The receptor was isolated from a woman between 25 and 40 years old with Graves' hyperthyroidism. Here the CDR3 DNA reads TGCAGCGTCGTCCCGGGACAGGGCTACGGTACTGGCTACACCTTC. Amino acid sequence: CSVVPGQGYGTGYTF.